This entry describes one T cell receptor (beta chain). This clonotype was observed a handful of times. Its antigen specificity is not known. No much larger clonotype is one base removed from it; base qualities were not supplied. The treatment or condition label, read with the paper, signifies: allogeneic hematopoietic cell transplantation with graft depleted of TCRalphabeta T cells and CD19 B cells. Transplant recipients were children who received TCRalphabeta/CD19-depleted allogeneic hematopoietic cell grafts. The protocol used for the library was PCR. Sequenced using an Illumina HiSeq 2500. To normalize quantification of the TCRbeta repertoire, the TCR libraries were built with molecular barcoding that relied on unique molecular identifiers. The public reads were quality trimmed at Q25 with fastp and then assembled into clones with MiXCR by TCRdb, keeping productive beta chains. All rows with the same CDR3 protein become a single entry with the most common DNA and genes. Present in this sample are hundreds of thousands of distinct CDR3 sequences, 13% of which were seen just once. The ten largest clonotypes hold 0.79% of the sample.

This specimen comes from a study of T-cell reconstitution after alpha-beta-depleted transplantation in children (dated by TCRdb to about 2016). About the full investigation: Using TCR repertoire profiling, the study quantitatively followed how T-cell immune reconstitution unfolded in children after TCRalphabeta/CD19-depleted allogeneic hematopoietic cell transplantation. Here is what the overall study found, with its caveats: Over subsequent months, a decline in hyperexpanded clone frequencies was noted, and after one year, T-cell counts and TCRbeta diversity were mostly ascribed to newly produced T cells. In some patients, the high TCRbeta diversity seen at day 60 was put down to recipient T cells and intrathymic progenitors that had survived conditioning. The apparently early alphabetaT-cell count recovery about two months after transplant was reportedly dependent on only several hundred rapidly expanded clones derived from non-depleted graft cells.

The CDR3 holds 16 amino acids from the cysteine to the phenylalanine. Only the CDR3 region is kept as DNA, spanning 48 bases read in frame from base 1. Taken from the germline V gene, the CDR1 and CDR2 loops are SGHTA and FQGNSA. V loses 1 base, J loses 7 bases, and the germline ends lie 16 bases apart. Here the sequenced sample was PBMCs, taken before TCRalphabeta/CD19-depleted stem cell transplant. Rearrangement joined TRBV7-2 to TRBJ1-4, with no D gene named confidently. The source of this sequence is a girl aged 2 to 9 with congenital amegakaryocytic thrombocytopenia, due to receive a stem cell transplant. The CDR3 protein sequence reads: CASSLVSPPTGEKLFF. The nucleotide sequence reads as follows: TGTGCCAGCAGCTTAGTATCGCCCCCAACGGGTGAAAAACTGTTTTTT.